In this sample, the clone carrying this TCR beta chain turned up a few times. What it recognizes is unknown. These data come from a study of T cell repertoires in cytomegalovirus infection. The germline gives CDR1 LNHDA, CDR2 SQIVND (reference sequence). This CDR3 is 15 amino acids long. Trimming cost V 5 bases and J 6 bases; bases outside gene matches: 10. Using its own MiXCR run on the reads, TCRdb lists one record per CDR3 protein. This repertoire shows about 71,000 distinct CDR3 sequences, roughly 20% found once; its top ten account for roughly two thirds. The rearrangement joins TRBV19 to TRBJ2-1; 7 positions match TRBD1. This specimen consisted of CD8+ T cells from cultured PBMCs, obtained from culture after CMV antigen stimulation. The sequence was collected from a human donor in good health (CMV status not recorded). Some clones in this sample may be carry-over from other donors' samples. CDR3 region: CASSPRQGPRNEQFF. In DNA, the CDR3 is TGTGCCAGTAGTCCCCGACAGGGCCCCCGCAATGAGCAGTTCTTC.